These T cell receptor beta chains were read from a single sample in a study of T cells in Graves' hyperthyroidism and ophthalmopathy. Each CDR3 protein gets one entry after TCRdb re-called the multiplex PCR reads with MiXCR. The profile covers some 250,000 distinct CDR3 sequences, with around 15% appearing a single time and more than 30% taken by the ten largest. Sequencing used blood. All receptors come from a woman aged 45-60 years with Graves' hyperthyroidism that later progressed to Graves' ophthalmopathy. CDR3s include the opening cysteine and the closing phenylalanine or tryptophan. A D gene is named only where the DNA matches it firmly. For some rows the clone size is stated as once, few or many, or as a class when expanded; others skip it.

.,TRBJ2-1,TRBD2,TRBV13,TGTGCCAGCACCCGGGGAGGGCCACGGTTCTTC,CASTRGGPRFF
.,TRBJ1-2,.,TRBV20-1,TGCAGTGCTAGAGATCTGAGGGACAAAACCTTC,CSARDLRDKTF
many,TRBJ2-2,.,TRBV27,TGTGCCAGCAGTTTTGAAGGAACCGGGGAGCTGTTTTTT,CASSFEGTGELFF
.,TRBJ2-7,TRBD1,TRBV4-1,TGCGCCAGCAGCCCCCGAAGAGCAGGGGGCGAGCAGTACTTC,CASSPRRAGGEQYF
many,TRBJ2-1,TRBD1,TRBV27,TGTGCCAGCAGTTTCGGACAGGGCTCCTACAATGAGCAGTTCTTC,CASSFGQGSYNEQFF
many,TRBJ1-1,.,TRBV18,TGTGCCAGCTCACAGAGGACGGTTATGAACACTGAAGCTTTCTTT,CASSQRTVMNTEAFF
many,TRBJ2-3,.,TRBV29-1,TGCAGCGTTGACGGAGTAGTGACAGATACGCAGTATTTT,CSVDGVVTDTQYF
many,TRBJ1-5,TRBD1,TRBV2,TGTGCCAGCAGTGAAACTCGGACAGGGCTTCAGCCCCAGCATTTT,CASSETRTGLQPQHF
many,TRBJ2-1,.,TRBV12-3/TRBV12-4,TGTGCCAGCAGCCCAAGGCGGTCCTACAATGAGCAGTTCTTC,CASSPRRSYNEQFF
once,TRBJ1-1,.,TRBV19,TGTGCCAGTAAGATTAACCGGGGGCTCGCTGAAGCTTTCTTT,CASKINRGLAEAFF
.,TRBJ2-1,TRBD2,TRBV28,TGTGCCAGCAGGTCTCCAGGACTAGCGGTCTCCTACAATGAGCAGTTCTTC,CASRSPGLAVSYNEQFF
many,TRBJ2-6,.,TRBV2,TGTGCCAGCATTGCATTTAGGGTCACTGGGGCCAACGTCCTGACTTTC,CASIAFRVTGANVLTF
many,TRBJ2-1,TRBD2,TRBV27,TGTGCCAGCAGTCCCGGACTAGTGGGCGATGAGCAGCTCTTC,CASSPGLVGDEQLF
few,TRBJ2-1,TRBD2,TRBV4-2,TGTGCCAGCAGCCAAGCGGCTAGCGGGAGGGGGAATGAGCAGTTCTTC,CASSQAASGRGNEQFF
few,TRBJ2-3,TRBD2,TRBV4-1,TGCGCCAGCAGCCAATTACGACTAGCGGGAAGGAGGGATACGCAGTATTTT,CASSQLRLAGRRDTQYF
.,TRBJ2-3,TRBD2,TRBV9,TGTGCCAGCAGCGTGGGTTCGGGAGGGCCTTTTACGCAGTATTTT,CASSVGSGGPFTQYF
few,TRBJ2-2,.,TRBV5-6,TGTGCCAGCACCTTTCGTACCGGGGAGCTGTTTTTT,CASTFRTGELFF
many,TRBJ1-1,TRBD1,TRBV2,TGTGCCAGCAGTGAAAGGGGGCTGGGCACTGAAGCTTTCTTT,CASSERGLGTEAFF
few,TRBJ1-4,TRBD1,TRBV7-2,TGTGCCAGCAGAGGACAGGGGAGTGAAAAACTGTTTTTT,CASRGQGSEKLFF
many,TRBJ2-2,TRBD2,TRBV7-3,TGTGCCAGCAGCTCAACCGGGACTAGCGGCGGGGAGCTGTTTTTT,CASSSTGTSGGELFF
many,TRBJ2-2,TRBD2,TRBV11-3,TGTGCCAGCAGCTTAGATGTTGAAGCGGGAGGAAGGGCCGGGGAGCTGTTTTTT,CASSLDVEAGGRAGELFF
many,TRBJ2-3,.,TRBV2,TGTGCCAGCAGTGATGTCCCAGGGATGGCAGATACGCAGTATTTT,CASSDVPGMADTQYF
few,TRBJ1-1,.,TRBV29-1,TGCAGCGCCCACGGGTTTAACACTGAAGCTTTCTTT,CSAHGFNTEAFF
many,TRBJ1-1,.,TRBV5-1,TGCGCCAGCAGTTTCGGAGTGGGCATGAACACTGAAGCTTTCTTT,CASSFGVGMNTEAFF
many,TRBJ2-1,.,TRBV30,TGTGCCTGGAGTGTAGGGGGAGGGTTGACTCGCAATGAGCAGTTCTTC,CAWSVGGGLTRNEQFF
.,TRBJ2-1,.,TRBV7-9,TGTGCCAGCAGCTTACCCCTGCAGTTCTTC,CASSLPLQFF
many,TRBJ1-1,.,TRBV27,TGTGCCAGCAGTCCGCAGGGCACCATGAACACTGAAGCTTTCTTT,CASSPQGTMNTEAFF
.,TRBJ1-1,TRBD1,TRBV7-2,TGTGCCAGCAGCCCCCGAGGGGGGCAGGGGGCCTACACTGAAGCTTTCTTT,CASSPRGGQGAYTEAFF
many,TRBJ1-5,TRBD1,TRBV6-1,TGTGCCAGCAGTGCCGGACAGGGGGCACAGCCCCAGCATTTT,CASSAGQGAQPQHF
many,TRBJ1-5,.,TRBV28,TGTGCCAGCAGCCAACCTCAAACAGGGTTAAGCAATCAGCCCCAGCATTTT,CASSQPQTGLSNQPQHF
many,TRBJ2-7,TRBD1,TRBV27,TGTGCCAGCAGTTTATGGGGACAGGGAGGATACGAGCAGTACTTC,CASSLWGQGGYEQYF
many,TRBJ2-7,.,TRBV30,TGTGCCTGGAGTCTAAAGGGGAGCCTCTACGAGCAGTACTTC,CAWSLKGSLYEQYF
many,TRBJ2-5,TRBD2,TRBV20-1,TGCAGTGCTAGAGATCGACTAGCGGGAGTAAGGGAGACCCAGTACTTC,CSARDRLAGVRETQYF
.,TRBJ2-7,.,TRBV7-9,TGTGCCAGCTCACCAGTTTCGGACTGGGGAGAGCAGTACTTC,CASSPVSDWGEQYF
.,TRBJ2-1,TRBD1,TRBV9,TGTGCCAGCAGCGTAGGGGGACAGGGGGGATATGAGCAGTTCTTC,CASSVGGQGGYEQFF
few,TRBJ1-4,.,TRBV6-1,TGTGCCAGCAGTGAAGGGGCCCGCGAAAAACTGTTTTTT,CASSEGAREKLFF
.,TRBJ2-1,.,TRBV28,TGTGCCAGCAGTCCCACCCAATCCTTAAGACAGGGGAGGAACGGGAGGGCCCGAAATGAGCAGTCCTTC,CASSPTQSLRQGRNGRARNEQSF
.,TRBJ1-2,.,TRBV9,TGTGTCAGCAGCCCGAGACCAGGGAATGGCTACACCTTC,CVSSPRPGNGYTF
many,TRBJ1-4,.,TRBV20-1,TGCAGTGCTAGACGGGCAGGGTTGGATGAAAAACTGTTTTTT,CSARRAGLDEKLFF
few,TRBJ1-5,TRBD1,TRBV27,TGTGCCAGCAGTGCCTCCGGGACAGGGGGGGACAGCAATCAGCCCCAGCATTTT,CASSASGTGGDSNQPQHF
many,TRBJ2-1,.,TRBV12-3/TRBV12-4,TGTGCCAGCAGTTCGCAGATGATGATGAATGAGCAGTTCTTC,CASSSQMMMNEQFF
.,TRBJ2-1,.,TRBV25-1,TGTGCCAGCAGTGAGGTGGAGGGACTGGACAATGAGCAGTCCTTC,CASSEVEGLDNEQSF
many,TRBJ2-1,TRBD2,TRBV12-3/TRBV12-4,TGTGCCAACAGTTTTCCTAGCGGGAGGGTCCATGAGCAGTTCTTC,CANSFPSGRVHEQFF
many,TRBJ2-5,.,TRBV5-6,TGTGCCAGCAGCCAGAGGGCGGGCCAAGAGACCCAGTACTTC,CASSQRAGQETQYF
many,TRBJ2-7,.,TRBV2,TGTGCCAGCAGGGCTACCTACGAGCAGTACTTC,CASRATYEQYF
once,TRBJ1-4,TRBD1,TRBV12-3/TRBV12-4,TGTGCCAGCAGTCGGACAGGGGGCGAAGGAACTAATGAAAAACTGTTTTTT,CASSRTGGEGTNEKLFF
.,TRBJ2-3,TRBD2,TRBV5-1,TGCGCCAGCAGGGATTTAGCGGGAGACGGAACAGATACGCAGTATTTT,CASRDLAGDGTDTQYF
many,TRBJ2-3,.,TRBV2,TGTGCCAGCAGTGCGGGAGTCGAAGATACGCAGTATTTT,CASSAGVEDTQYF
many,TRBJ1-1,.,TRBV11-2,TGTGCCAGCAGCTTAGATTCGGGGACTGAAGCTTTCTTT,CASSLDSGTEAFF
many,TRBJ2-5,.,TRBV28,TGTGCCAGCAGTTTCGTGGGCACCCAAGAGACCCAGTACTTC,CASSFVGTQETQYF
few,TRBJ1-4,.,TRBV28,TGTGCCAGCAACCTTAGGGGAGGTACCGATGAAAAACTGTTTTTT,CASNLRGGTDEKLFF
many,TRBJ2-7,.,TRBV28,TGTGCCAGCATCCCCCGGGACGGAGGCTACGAGCAGTACTTC,CASIPRDGGYEQYF
.,TRBJ2-3,.,TRBV18,TGTGCCAACTCACCCGTGTTAATGGGCACAGGTACGCAGTATTTT,CANSPVLMGTGTQYF
many,TRBJ2-5,.,TRBV27,TGTGCCAGCAGTTTATCAGGACGGTACCAAGAGACCCAGTACTTC,CASSLSGRYQETQYF
many,TRBJ2-2,.,TRBV6-1,TGTGCCAGCATAAGGGCGGGGATGAACACCGGGGAGCTGTTTTTT,CASIRAGMNTGELFF
many,TRBJ2-1,.,TRBV27,TGTGCCAGCAGTGCGGGACTCAATGAGCAGTTCTTC,CASSAGLNEQFF
.,TRBJ2-2,TRBD1,TRBV7-3,TGTGCCAGCAGCCTAGGGACAGCTACCGGGGAGCTGTTTTTT,CASSLGTATGELFF
many,TRBJ2-3,TRBD2,TRBV28,TGTGCCAGCAGCGACGGGGGGGTCCGCCGGGATACGCAGTATTTT,CASSDGGVRRDTQYF
many,TRBJ1-2,TRBD1,TRBV6-5,TGTGCCAGCAGTTACTCGACAGGGCGCGGCTACACCTTC,CASSYSTGRGYTF